This record concerns one T cell receptor (beta chain) sequence. This entry is derived from a study of blood T cell repertoires in COVID-19. Authors' data handling: How many nucleated cells were present was estimated from reference gene primer amplification. This table comes from immunoSEQ multiplex PCR, and its TCRdb copy is limited to in-frame clones, with some not included. V and J calls and clone size are those listed in that table; D and trimming were worked out from the DNA. Of approximately 280,000 clones in the sample, 84% were seen once. The CDR3 has 15 residues. Trimming cost V 2 bases and J 6 bases, with 14 bases left between them. The germline CDR1 and CDR2 sequences are SEHNR and FQNEAQ (reference sequence).

The sequence was collected from a human donor with COVID-19, enrolled during active disease. The donor label of this sample is uncertain. The V gene is TRBV7-9, the J gene TRBJ2-1; D possibly corresponds to TRBD2 (5 bases). The sample taken for sequencing was peripheral blood. The CDR3 reads CASSLRSLTSNEQFF. In DNA, the CDR3 is TGTGCCAGCAGCTTAAGGTCCCTCACTAGCAATGAGCAGTTCTTC.